The T cell receptor beta chain described here comes from a study of vaccination and CD4 T cells after COVID-19. Whole-study context: Overlapping SARS-CoV-2, HCoV-NL63, HCoV-OC43 and HCoV-229E spike peptides stimulated the cells.

The study sequenced cultured CD4+ T cell DNA using the Oncomine TCR Beta short-read assay. The source of extracted genomic DNA was cultured CD4+ T cells. TCRdb re-called the PCR reads through MiXCR, storing one row per CDR3 protein. The data hold approximately 21,000 distinct CDR3 sequences, with 47% observed a single time. Treatment in this sample: approximately nine-day PBMC culture with coronavirus spike peptide pools or control peptides (ViraFEST assay). The CDR3 has 14 residues. Trimming cost V 3 bases and J 0 bases, with 9 bases left between them. Germline CDR1 MGHDK, CDR2 SYGVNS. This clonotype has only one observation. Its antigen remains unidentified.

Sequencing input: cultured CD4+ T cells from blood. The chain is built from TRBV25-1 and TRBJ2-7; D is unclear. This receptor was taken from a human donor with COVID-19. For the CDR3, the DNA is TGTGCCAGCAGTGATCACAGACTCTCCTACGAGCAGTACTTC. This sequence encodes CASSDHRLSYEQYF.